The 28 T cell receptor beta chains below all came from one sample that was sequenced in a study of blood T cell repertoires in COVID-19 (dated by TCRdb to 2018 to 2020). Library prep was done by the immunoSEQ multiplex PCR assay. Here the immuneACCESS table is served through TCRdb, limited to in-frame sequences with V and J called. Missing clones are a known gap in these copies; in checked studies unresolved V genes cover under half, and the rest lacks a known reason. For this sample the table gives about 300,000 clones, of which about four fifths were detected only once. The biggest ten clones account for over 8.5% of the sample. The sequenced sample consisted of peripheral blood. Receptors originate from a woman aged 45-65 years who had recovered from COVID-19.

This clone was observed once. The CDR3 here is CASSWGQVDTQYF. CDR3 bases: TGTGCCAGCAGTTGGGGACAGGTAGATACGCAGTATTTT. The chain joins TRBV6-6 to TRBJ2-3, with 8 positions matching TRBD1. J was trimmed by 5 bases and V by 4 bases; bases with no gene match: 2. The germline V gene has CDR1 MNHNY and CDR2 SVGAGI (reference sequence). CDR3 length: 13 residues.

This sequence joins TRBV7-2 and TRBJ2-4; 8 nucleotides align to TRBD2. CDR1 is SGHTA and CDR2 is FQGNSA in the germline V gene. V was clipped by 1 base and J by 1 base; unmatched bases: 12. The length of the CDR3 is 19 residues. The CDR3: CASSLVASGSFRAKNIQYF. The CDR3 DNA sequence: TGTGCCAGCAGCTTAGTCGCGAGCGGGAGTTTTCGGGCCAAAAACATTCAGTACTTC.

In its sample, this clone was seen a few times. The J gene is TRBJ2-7, the V gene TRBV19, with 11 bases identical to TRBD2. After removal of 3 bases from V and 5 bases from J, the junction contained 9 bases not matched to a gene. Germline values: CDR1 LNHDA, CDR2 SQIVND (reference sequence). The CDR3 has 16 residues. The CDR3 is CASSMDGSGRGNEQYF. DNA for the CDR3: TGTGCCAGTAGTATGGATGGTAGCGGGAGGGGAAACGAGCAGTACTTC.

This sequence joins TRBV5-5 and TRBJ2-5; 10 positions agree with TRBD1. J was trimmed by 7 bases and V by 6 bases; bases with no gene match: 9. The CDR3 sequence is 14 residues long. Germline loops: CDR1 SGHKS, CDR2 YYEKEE (reference sequence). CDR3 nucleotide sequence: TGTGCCAGCATCTTAACCGGACAGGGGGGGACCCAGTACTTC. Translated, it gives CASILTGQGGTQYF. Full variable domain (remainder filled in from reference TRBV5-5 and TRBJ2-5): DAGVTQSPTHLIKTRGQQVTLRCSPISGHKSVSWYQQVLGQGPQFIFQYYEKEERGRGNFPDRFSARQFPNYSSELNVNALLLGDSALYLCASILTGQGGTQYFGPGTRLLVL.

The chain uses TRBV3-1 (or the pseudogene TRBV3-2) and TRBJ2-5; TRBD2 might be the D (5 bases). Trimming pared 4 bases from V and 5 bases from J, leaving 8 bases between. CDR3 length equals 12 residues. Germline loops: CDR1 LGHDT, CDR2 YNNKEL (reference sequence). CDR3 sequence reads: CASSPRGETQYF. The CDR3 nucleotides read TGTGCCAGCAGCCCGCGAGGGGAGACCCAGTACTTC.

The rearrangement links TRBV9 to TRBJ2-7; TRBD2 is a possible D gene (5 bases). Germline V gene data show CDR1 as SGDLS and CDR2 as YYNGEE. The CDR3 is 16 residues long. The V end was cut by 3 bases, the J end by 3 bases, with 19 bases between. This CDR3 is CASSEEDEPTVYEQYF. In nucleotides, the CDR3 is TGTGCCAGCAGCGAGGAGGACGAACCTACCGTCTACGAGCAGTACTTC.

This clone was found once. The V and J genes are TRBV7-9 and TRBJ1-5, with D hard to call. Germline CDR1 and CDR2: SEHNR and FQNEAQ (reference sequence). The CDR3 spans 14 residues. Trimming pared 1 base from V and 1 base from J, leaving 5 bases between. The CDR3 here is CASSLELSNQPQHF. CDR3 nucleotides: TGTGCCAGCAGCTTAGAGCTCAGCAATCAGCCCCAGCATTTT.

The gene calls are TRBV28 and TRBJ1-1; D perhaps matches TRBD1 (5 bases). This CDR3 contains 15 residues. V was cut by 4 bases and J by 5 bases, with 17 bases left in between. CDR1 is MDHEN and CDR2 is SYDVKM in the germline V gene. The CDR3 protein is CASSSGQMGGTEAFF. The CDR3 coding sequence is TGTGCCAGCAGTTCCGGTCAGATGGGGGGAACTGAAGCTTTCTTT.

The gene calls are TRBV4-1 and TRBJ2-7; TRBD2 agrees at 9 bases. Germline loops: CDR1 MGHRA, CDR2 YSYEKL. V was pared by 1 base and J by 3 bases, with 4 bases of the junction left unmatched. This CDR3 comprises 15 residues. The CDR3 loop reads CASSQVVRGGYEQYF. CDR3 coding DNA: TGCGCCAGCAGCCAAGTTGTGCGGGGGGGCTACGAGCAGTACTTC.

The chain carries TRBV29-1 and TRBJ2-7; 12 nucleotides align to TRBD2. CDR3 length: 14 residues. Germline-derived CDR1 and CDR2 are SQVTM and ANQGSEA. Losses at the gene ends were 7 bases for V and 2 bases for J; bases not matched to a gene: 6. CDR3 DNA: TGCAGCGCCCTCGGACTAGCGGGGACCTACGAGCAGTACTTC. Its translation is CSALGLAGTYEQYF.

This chain connects TRBV12-3 or TRBV12-4 to TRBJ2-1; no clear D. Trimming removed 3 bases from V and 5 bases from J, with 8 bases in between. CDR3 length equals 13 residues. CDR3 nucleotides: TGTGCCAGCAGTTTTCTCTCTAACAATGAGCAGTTCTTC. Translating it yields CASSFLSNNEQFF.

The chain is built from TRBV12-3 or TRBV12-4 and TRBJ2-3; maybe TRBD1 (6 bases). V was trimmed by 6 bases and J by 6 bases, leaving 13 bases between them. This CDR3 is 13 amino acids long. This CDR3 is CASRKTGTDTQYF. The CDR3, as DNA: TGTGCCAGCAGAAAAACAGGGACGGATACGCAGTATTTT.

The gene calls are TRBV5-1 and TRBJ1-4; no reliable D call. Germline values: CDR1 SGHRS, CDR2 YFSETQ. This CDR3 spans 15 amino acids. V lost 5 bases to trimming and J lost 8 bases, with 19 bases between them. The DNA of the CDR3 is TGCGCCAGCAGTCAGGAGGGAAGGGTTCAGGAAAAACTGTTTTTT. It codes for CASSQEGRVQEKLFF.

V and J are TRBV24-1 and TRBJ2-1, with 9 bases that match TRBD2. This CDR3 spans 16 amino acids. The V gene's germline CDR1 is KGHDR and CDR2 SFDVKD. J gave up 5 bases and V 4 bases, and 8 bases lay outside the gene matches. As DNA, the CDR3 is TGTGCCACCAGTGAGGCCGGGACTAGCAGAGACAATGAGCAGTTCTTC. Translation gives CATSEAGTSRDNEQFF.

V and J are TRBV28 and TRBJ2-7; 7 positions match TRBD2. The V gene's germline CDR1 is MDHEN and CDR2 SYDVKM. The V gene end was trimmed by 5 bases and the J gene end by 2 bases; junction bases not matched to a gene: 6. This CDR3 is built from 14 residues. The CDR3 nucleotides read TGTGCCAGCAGTCAACGGGGAGGGCCCTACGAGCAGTACTTC. Translation gives CASSQRGGPYEQYF.

The V gene is TRBV11-2, the J gene TRBJ2-1; 9 nucleotides agree with TRBD2. The CDR3 is 17 amino acids. V gave up 0 bases and J gave up 3 bases; unmatched junction bases: 6. Germline V gene sequence: CDR1 SGHAT, CDR2 FQNNGV. The CDR3 nucleotides are TGTGCCAGCAGCTTAGATCTGGCTAGCGGGGTCTACAATGAGCAGTTCTTC. This translates into CASSLDLASGVYNEQFF.

The chain has TRBV4-3 and TRBJ2-3; 10 bases fit TRBD2. Germline lookup yields CDR1 LGHNA and CDR2 YSLEER. CDR3 length: 18 amino acids. Trimming took 1 base from V and 0 from J; bases not matched to a gene: 7. CDR3 in amino acids: CASSQAPSGGLSTDTQYF. CDR3 sequence (DNA): TGCGCCAGCAGCCAAGCACCTAGCGGGGGACTTAGCACAGATACGCAGTATTTT.

This chain connects TRBV19 to TRBJ1-1, with D maybe TRBD1 (6 bases). The CDR3 sequence is 14 residues long. Trimming cost V 2 bases and J 1 base, with 8 bases left between them. The germline V gene has CDR1 LNHDA and CDR2 SQIVND (reference sequence). The CDR3 protein is CASSINRANTEAFF. The CDR3 bases are TGTGCCAGTAGTATAAACAGGGCGAACACTGAAGCTTTCTTT.

This rearrangement joins TRBV28 to TRBJ1-5; the match to TRBD1 covers 8 bases. V gave up 7 bases and J gave up 2 bases; unmatched junction bases: 7. The germline V gene encodes CDR1 MDHEN and CDR2 SYDVKM. The CDR3 is 15 amino acids. The CDR3: CASTLQGEGNQPQHF. The DNA for the CDR3 is TGTGCCAGCACCTTACAGGGGGAAGGCAATCAGCCCCAGCATTTT.

This clone was recorded only once. V is TRBV9 and J is TRBJ1-2, with D possibly matching TRBD1 (5 bases). CDR1 and CDR2 from the germline V gene are SGDLS and YYNGEE. The V end lost 0 bases, the J end lost 5 bases, and 17 bases lay between the germline ends. The CDR3 is made up of 16 amino acids. This CDR3 is CASSVGEGGAGYGYTF. DNA of the CDR3: TGTGCCAGCAGCGTAGGGGAAGGAGGGGCAGGGTATGGCTACACCTTC.

A single count supports this clone. This chain connects TRBV3-1 (or the pseudogene TRBV3-2) to TRBJ2-1; TRBD2 might be the D (6 bases). Between the trimmed V and J ends, which lost 5 bases and 9 bases, there was a span of 14 bases. Looked up from germline, CDR1 is LGHDT and CDR2 is YNNKEL (reference sequence). The length of the CDR3 is 13 residues. The CDR3 loop reads CASSSDPGVEQFF. The CDR3 bases are TGTGCCAGCAGCTCTGACCCGGGAGTTGAGCAGTTCTTC.

The chain combines TRBV27 with TRBJ1-5; D may be TRBD1 (5 bases). CDR1 and CDR2 from the germline V gene are MNHEY and SMNVEV (reference sequence). The CDR3 consists of 16 residues. Between the trimmed V and J ends, which lost 0 bases and 0 bases, there was a span of 9 bases. The CDR3 here is CASSLSSQGSNQPQHF. The CDR3 nucleotides are TGTGCCAGCAGTTTATCCTCTCAGGGTAGCAATCAGCCCCAGCATTTT.

The chain recombines TRBV6-2 or TRBV6-3 with TRBJ2-7; TRBD1 aligns across 7 bases. The V gene's germline CDR1 is MNHEY and CDR2 SVGEGT. V was pared by 6 bases and J by 3 bases, with 17 bases of the junction left unmatched. The CDR3 has 17 amino acids. The CDR3 sequence: CASSQKSYRGLVYEQYF. Written as DNA, the CDR3 is TGTGCCAGCAGCCAAAAAAGTTACAGGGGCCTTGTCTACGAGCAGTACTTC.

J is TRBJ1-2 and V is TRBV12-3 or TRBV12-4, with D possibly being TRBD1 (6 bases). The CDR3 has 12 residues. V gave up 7 bases and J gave up 8 bases, with 14 bases separating them. CDR3 loop: CASTAQGEGYTF. Here the CDR3 DNA reads TGTGCCAGCACCGCACAGGGTGAGGGCTACACCTTC.

The chain couples TRBV4-3 to TRBJ2-1, with TRBD2 matching over 8 bases. With V trimmed by 0 bases and J by 10 bases, 8 bases remained unmatched. CDR3 length equals 15 residues. Germline CDR1 is LGHNA and CDR2 is YSLEER. The CDR3 reads CASSQDLGTGGEQFF. CDR3 DNA sequence: TGCGCCAGCAGCCAAGATCTTGGTACGGGGGGGGAGCAGTTCTTC.

The chain recombines TRBV19 with TRBJ2-2, with D tentatively TRBD2 (6 bases). V was trimmed by 5 bases and J by 4 bases, leaving 14 bases between them. Germline loops: CDR1 LNHDA, CDR2 SQIVND (reference sequence). There are 15 residues in the CDR3. CDR3 nucleotides: TGTGCCAGTAGTCACGGACTAAAGATCACCGGGGAGCTGTTTTTT. Its translation is CASSHGLKITGELFF.

CDR3 coding DNA: TGTGCCAGCAGTGTCTTCGGACAGGGGAGGGGCTACACCTTC. This sequence encodes CASSVFGQGRGYTF. V and J are TRBV28 and TRBJ1-2; 9 bases line up with TRBD1. This CDR3 spans 14 amino acids. Trimming removed 5 bases from V and 8 bases from J; junction bases left unmatched: 9. In germline, CDR1 is MDHEN, CDR2 SYDVKM.

A single count supports this clone. Written as DNA, the CDR3 is TGCGCCAGCAGCGTCACGGGGAACACTGAAGCTTTCTTT. This gives the protein CASSVTGNTEAFF. The chain is built from TRBV5-1 and TRBJ1-1, with unresolved D. The CDR3 has 13 amino acids. The V and J ends lost 4 bases and 1 base respectively, with 8 bases between them. Per the germline V gene, CDR1 is SGHRS and CDR2 is YFSETQ.